The 16 T cell receptor beta chains presented below share a single source sample, sequenced in a study of shared clonotypes between healthy human individuals. Sequencing was performed with immunoSEQ multiplex PCR; in TCRdb, only in-frame clones are kept and a portion is missing. Of approximately 2,300,000 clones listed, roughly 92% are singletons. The sequencing sample was made of naive CD4+ T cells from PBMCs. As for subset: CD45RA+ positively selected. Source of these receptors: a man between 18 and 29 years old in good health. Some clones in this sample may be carry-over from other donors' samples.

The chain carries TRBV10-3 and TRBJ2-7; tentative D call: TRBD1 (6 bases). Trimming cost V 0 bases and J 6 bases, with 12 bases left between them. The CDR3 is made up of 14 amino acids. CDR1 and CDR2 from the germline V gene are ENHRY and SYGVKD. The CDR3 reads CAISESTGIVEQYF. Written as DNA, the CDR3 is TGTGCCATCAGTGAGTCGACAGGCATCGTCGAGCAGTACTTC.

Only one count was recorded for this clone. V and J are TRBV10-3 and TRBJ2-1, with 9 bases identical to TRBD1. Losses at the gene ends were 7 bases for V and 7 bases for J; bases not matched to a gene: 2. Germline V gives CDR1 ENHRY, CDR2 SYGVKD. The CDR3 sequence is 12 residues long. The CDR3 here is CAITGTGNEQFF. In DNA form, the CDR3 reads TGTGCCATCACCGGGACAGGGAATGAGCAGTTCTTC.

Comment on this clone: The sample holds other DNA sequences that translate to the same CDR3. The genes are TRBV7-2 and TRBJ1-1; no clear D. Germline values: CDR1 SGHTA, CDR2 FQGNSA. The CDR3 is 13 amino acids. Trimming left V 0 bases short and J 2 bases short, with 4 bases between. CDR3 region: CASSLARNTEAFF. As DNA, the CDR3 is TGTGCCAGCAGCTTAGCGAGAAACACTGAAGCTTTCTTT.

Comments on this clone: This specimen includes other DNA sequences encoding the same CDR3. The chain carries TRBV9 and TRBJ2-7; D may be TRBD1 (6 bases). The V end lost 4 bases, the J end lost 1 base, and 12 bases lay between the germline ends. Per the germline V gene, CDR1 is SGDLS and CDR2 is YYNGEE. The CDR3 runs to 14 residues. DNA of the CDR3: TGTGCCAGCAGCCCTCGGACAGAATCCTACGAGCAGTACTTC. Protein: CASSPRTESYEQYF.

The rearrangement uses TRBV29-1 and TRBJ1-1, with D unclear. Germline assignment: CDR1 SQVTM and CDR2 ANQGSEA. CDR3 length: 12 residues. Between the trimmed V and J ends, which lost 2 bases and 6 bases, there was a span of 10 bases. DNA for the CDR3: TGCAGCGTTGAAATTGGCGGGGCTGAAGCTTTCTTT. Protein product: CSVEIGGAEAFF.

The count of this clone is one. The chain joins TRBV27 to TRBJ2-7, with a tentative D call TRBD1 (5 bases). Trimming cost V 5 bases and J 7 bases, with 21 bases left between them. Germline V lookup: CDR1 MNHEY, CDR2 SMNVEV (reference sequence). CDR3 length equals 15 residues. In DNA form, the CDR3 reads TGTGCCAGCAGTCCCTTAGGGGTGGTCGCTCGGGAGCAGTACTTC. Translated: CASSPLGVVAREQYF.

In the case of this clone: The same CDR3 arises from other DNA sequences in this sample as well. The chain links TRBV5-6 to TRBJ2-7; 9 bases match TRBD2. The V segment lost 0 bases and the J segment 2 bases; nucleotides outside the gene matches: 3. The germline V gene has CDR1 SGHDT and CDR2 YYEEEE. This CDR3 contains 15 residues. DNA for the CDR3: TGTGCCAGCAGCTTGGGGCTAGCGGGGACCTACGAGCAGTACTTC. Translating it yields CASSLGLAGTYEQYF.

CDR3 bases: TGTGCCAGCAGCTTAGCGGGGGGTCAGTCGGAAAAACTGTTTTTT. This gives the protein CASSLAGGQSEKLFF. The V call is TRBV7-9, the J call TRBJ1-4; D may be TRBD1 (5 bases). The CDR3 loop spans 15 amino acids. Trimming stripped 0 bases from V and 8 bases from J, with 13 bases between. The V gene's germline CDR1 is SEHNR and CDR2 FQNEAQ (reference sequence).

The chain employs TRBV9 and TRBJ2-3, with 8 positions matching TRBD2. Trimming removed 4 bases from V and 1 base from J; junction bases left unmatched: 5. CDR1 SGDLS and CDR2 YYNGEE come from the germline V gene. The CDR3 has 15 amino acids. The CDR3 sequence is CASSPTAGGTDTQYF. The CDR3, as DNA: TGTGCCAGCAGCCCAACAGCGGGAGGCACAGATACGCAGTATTTT.

This sequence joins TRBV10-2 and TRBJ1-1; tentatively, D is TRBD1 (5 bases). Per germline, CDR1 WSHSY and CDR2 SAAADI. With 4 bases removed from V and 3 bases from J, the gap between germline ends came to 9 bases. The CDR3 consists of 13 residues. The DNA of the CDR3 is TGCGCCAGCAGTGCCCAGGGATACACTGAAGCTTTCTTT. It codes for CASSAQGYTEAFF.

This clone was seen only once. This chain connects TRBV19 to TRBJ2-7, with 10 positions matching TRBD2. V was pared by 4 bases and J by 4 bases, with 7 bases of the junction left unmatched. CDR1 and CDR2 (germline): LNHDA, SQIVND (reference sequence). CDR3 length: 15 residues. The CDR3 spells CASSTASGRAYEQYF. CDR3 nucleotides: TGTGCCAGTAGTACCGCTAGCGGGAGAGCTTACGAGCAGTACTTC.

The chain links TRBV10-3 to TRBJ2-2, with 7 nucleotides matching TRBD1. The V and J ends lost 5 bases and 2 bases, in that order; junction bases with no gene match: 8. Germline V gene lookup returns CDR1 ENHRY and CDR2 SYGVKD. The CDR3 has 16 amino acids. DNA of the CDR3: TGTGCCATCAGTCCGGGACAGAAGGTTAACACCGGGGAGCTGTTTTTT. Translation gives CAISPGQKVNTGELFF.

The rearrangement uses TRBV28 and TRBJ2-1; TRBD1 agrees at 9 bases. The V segment lost 6 bases and the J segment 4 bases; nucleotides outside the gene matches: 7. Germline loops: CDR1 MDHEN, CDR2 SYDVKM. The CDR3 is 15 residues long. The CDR3 region has the DNA TGTGCCAGCAGGACCCCGGGACAGGGATACAATGAGCAGTTCTTC. Protein: CASRTPGQGYNEQFF.

V and J are TRBV19 and TRBJ1-1; D unclear. The CDR3 has 12 residues. Germline V CDR1 and CDR2: LNHDA, SQIVND (reference sequence). Trimming cost V 9 bases and J 7 bases, with 15 bases left between them. The DNA for the CDR3 is TGTGCCAGCCCTTTACCGACCTATGAAGCTTTCTTT. It encodes CASPLPTYEAFF.

The chain employs TRBV21-1 and TRBJ2-7; the table's D call, TRBD2, was not checked against the DNA. TRBV21-1 is reported as a pseudogene. This CDR3 is 14 amino acids long. Written as DNA, the CDR3 is TGTGCCAGCAACCTTTCGGGAGGCCTCTACGAGCAGTACTTC. Its protein is CASNLSGGLYEQYF.

This clone was detected once. V is TRBV18 and J is TRBJ2-7; 11 bases map to TRBD1. Germline values: CDR1 KGHSH, CDR2 LQKENI. The CDR3 covers 16 residues. Trimming at V came to 3 bases and at J to 3 bases, leaving 7 bases not matched to a gene. The CDR3 nucleotides are TGTGCCAGCTCACCGGTCGGGACAGGGGGTAACTACGAGCAGTACTTC. It yields the protein CASSPVGTGGNYEQYF.